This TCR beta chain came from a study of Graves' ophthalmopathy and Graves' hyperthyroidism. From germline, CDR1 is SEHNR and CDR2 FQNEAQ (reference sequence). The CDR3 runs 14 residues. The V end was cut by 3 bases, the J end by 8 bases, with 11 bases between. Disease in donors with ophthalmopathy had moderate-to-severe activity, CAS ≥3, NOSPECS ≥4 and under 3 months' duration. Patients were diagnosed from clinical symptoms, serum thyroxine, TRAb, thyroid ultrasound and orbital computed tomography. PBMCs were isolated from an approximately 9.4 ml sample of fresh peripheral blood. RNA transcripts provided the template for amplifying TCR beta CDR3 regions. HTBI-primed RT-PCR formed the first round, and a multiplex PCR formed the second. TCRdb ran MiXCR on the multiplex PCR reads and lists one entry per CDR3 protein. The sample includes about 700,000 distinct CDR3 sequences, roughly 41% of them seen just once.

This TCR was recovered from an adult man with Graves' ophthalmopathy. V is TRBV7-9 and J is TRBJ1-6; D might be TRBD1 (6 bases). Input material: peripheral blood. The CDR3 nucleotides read TGTGCCAGCAGCTTGTGGACAGTCTATTCACCCCTCCACTTT. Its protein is CASSLWTVYSPLHF.